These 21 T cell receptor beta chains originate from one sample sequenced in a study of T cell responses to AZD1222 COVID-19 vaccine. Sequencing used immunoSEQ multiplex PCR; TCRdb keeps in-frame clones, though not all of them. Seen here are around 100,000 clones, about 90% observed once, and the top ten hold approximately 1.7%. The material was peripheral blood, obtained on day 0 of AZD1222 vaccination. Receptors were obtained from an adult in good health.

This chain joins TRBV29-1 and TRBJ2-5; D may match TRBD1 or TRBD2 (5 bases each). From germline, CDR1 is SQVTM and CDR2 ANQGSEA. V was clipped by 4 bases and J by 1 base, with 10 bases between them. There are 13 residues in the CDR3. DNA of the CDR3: TGCAGCGTTGGCCTTGGGGGCCAAGAGACCCAGTACTTC. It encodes CSVGLGGQETQYF.

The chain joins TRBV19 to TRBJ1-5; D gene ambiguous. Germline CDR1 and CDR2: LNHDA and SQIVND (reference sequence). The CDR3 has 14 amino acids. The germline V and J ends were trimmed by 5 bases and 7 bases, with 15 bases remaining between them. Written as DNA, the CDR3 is TGTGCCAGTAGTCTCCCCCATTGGCCCCAGCCCCAGCATTTT. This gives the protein CASSLPHWPQPQHF.

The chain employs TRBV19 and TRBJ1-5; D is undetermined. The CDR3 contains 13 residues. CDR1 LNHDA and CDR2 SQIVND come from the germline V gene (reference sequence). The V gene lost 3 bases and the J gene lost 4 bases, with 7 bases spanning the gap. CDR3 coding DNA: TGTGCCAGTAGTATTTCGAGGAATCAGCCCCAGCATTTT. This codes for CASSISRNQPQHF.

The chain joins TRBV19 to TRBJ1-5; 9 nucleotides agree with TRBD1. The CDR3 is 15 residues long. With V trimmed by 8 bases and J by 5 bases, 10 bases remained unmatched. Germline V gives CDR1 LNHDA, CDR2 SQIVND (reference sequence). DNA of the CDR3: TGTGCCAGTGGACCCCGGGACAGGGATCATCAGCCCCAGCATTTT. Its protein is CASGPRDRDHQPQHF.

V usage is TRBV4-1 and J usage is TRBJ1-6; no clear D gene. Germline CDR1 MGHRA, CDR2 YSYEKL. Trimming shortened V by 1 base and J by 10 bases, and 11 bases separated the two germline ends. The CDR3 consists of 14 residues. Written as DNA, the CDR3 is TGCGCCAGCAGCCAAGGCGGCACCAGCTCACCCCTCCACTTT. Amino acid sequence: CASSQGGTSSPLHF.

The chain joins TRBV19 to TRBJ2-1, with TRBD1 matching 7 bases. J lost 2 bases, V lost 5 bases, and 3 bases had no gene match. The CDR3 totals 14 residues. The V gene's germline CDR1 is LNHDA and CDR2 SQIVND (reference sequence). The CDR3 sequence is CASSRDSTYNEQFF. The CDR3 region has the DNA TGTGCCAGTAGTCGGGACAGTACCTACAATGAGCAGTTCTTC.

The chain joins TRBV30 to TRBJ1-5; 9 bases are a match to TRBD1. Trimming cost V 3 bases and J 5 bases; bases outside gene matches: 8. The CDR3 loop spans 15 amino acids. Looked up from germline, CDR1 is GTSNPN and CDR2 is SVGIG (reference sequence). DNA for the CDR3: TGTGCCTGGAGCGTTACGACAGGGGGTCATCAGCCCCAGCATTTT. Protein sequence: CAWSVTTGGHQPQHF.

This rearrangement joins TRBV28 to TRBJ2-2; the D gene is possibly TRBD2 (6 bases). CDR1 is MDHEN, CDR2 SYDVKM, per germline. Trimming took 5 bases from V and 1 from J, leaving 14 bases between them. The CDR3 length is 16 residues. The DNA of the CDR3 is TGTGCCAGCAGTCCCGGGCGGGGATGGAACACCGGGGAGCTGTTTTTT. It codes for CASSPGRGWNTGELFF.

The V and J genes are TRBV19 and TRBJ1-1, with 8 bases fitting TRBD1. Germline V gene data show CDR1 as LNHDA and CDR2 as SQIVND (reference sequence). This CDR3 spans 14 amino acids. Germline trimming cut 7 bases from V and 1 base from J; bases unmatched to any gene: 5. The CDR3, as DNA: TGTGCCAGTACCTCGGGACAGGCGAACACTGAAGCTTTCTTT. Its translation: CASTSGQANTEAFF.

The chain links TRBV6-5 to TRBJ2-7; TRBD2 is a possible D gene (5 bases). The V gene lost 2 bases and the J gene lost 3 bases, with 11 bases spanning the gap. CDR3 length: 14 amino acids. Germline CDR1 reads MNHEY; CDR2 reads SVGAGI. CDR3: CASSYEGLYYEQYF. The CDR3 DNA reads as TGTGCCAGCAGTTACGAGGGCCTTTACTACGAGCAGTACTTC.

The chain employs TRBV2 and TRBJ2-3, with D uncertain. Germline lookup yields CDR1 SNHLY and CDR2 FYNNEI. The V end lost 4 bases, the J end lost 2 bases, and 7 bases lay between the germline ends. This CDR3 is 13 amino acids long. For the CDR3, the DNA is TGTGCCAGCAGTGGAGACAACACAGATACGCAGTATTTT. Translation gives CASSGDNTDTQYF.

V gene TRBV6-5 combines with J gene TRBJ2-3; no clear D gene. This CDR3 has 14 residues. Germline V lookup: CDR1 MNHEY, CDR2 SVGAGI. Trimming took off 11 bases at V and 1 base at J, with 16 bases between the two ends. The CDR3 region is CAADIALGTDTQYF. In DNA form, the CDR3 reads TGTGCCGCAGACATCGCGCTTGGCACAGATACGCAGTATTTT.

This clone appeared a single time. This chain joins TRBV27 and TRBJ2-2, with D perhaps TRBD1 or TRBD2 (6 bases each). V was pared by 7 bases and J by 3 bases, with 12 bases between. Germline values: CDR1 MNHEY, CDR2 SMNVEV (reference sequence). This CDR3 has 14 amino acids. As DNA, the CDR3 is TGTGCCAGCACCGAAGGGGGGTACACCGGGGAGCTGTTTTTT. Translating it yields CASTEGGYTGELFF.

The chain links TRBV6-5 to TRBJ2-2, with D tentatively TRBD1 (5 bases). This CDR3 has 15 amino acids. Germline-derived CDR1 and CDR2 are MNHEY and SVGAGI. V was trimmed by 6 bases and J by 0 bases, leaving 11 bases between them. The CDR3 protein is CASRGQITNTGELFF. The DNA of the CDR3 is TGTGCCAGCAGAGGACAAATTACGAACACCGGGGAGCTGTTTTTT.

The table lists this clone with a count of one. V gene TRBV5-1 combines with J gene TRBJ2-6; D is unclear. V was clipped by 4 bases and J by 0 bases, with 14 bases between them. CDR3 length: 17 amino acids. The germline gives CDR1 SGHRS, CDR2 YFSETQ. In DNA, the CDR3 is TGCGCCAGCAGCGTGCAGACCAGGAGCTCTGGGGCCAACGTCCTGACTTTC. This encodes CASSVQTRSSGANVLTF.

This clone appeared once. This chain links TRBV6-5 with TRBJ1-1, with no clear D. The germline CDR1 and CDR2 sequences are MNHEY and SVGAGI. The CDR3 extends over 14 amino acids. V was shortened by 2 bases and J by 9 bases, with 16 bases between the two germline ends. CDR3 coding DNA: TGTGCCAGCAGTTACGGTAGGGCGTCAGGTAAAGCTTTCTTT. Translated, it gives CASSYGRASGKAFF.

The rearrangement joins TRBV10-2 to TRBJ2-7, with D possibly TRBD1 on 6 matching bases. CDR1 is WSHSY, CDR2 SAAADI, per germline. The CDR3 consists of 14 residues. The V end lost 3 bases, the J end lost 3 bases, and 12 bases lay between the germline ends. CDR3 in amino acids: CASSEGQGIYEQYF. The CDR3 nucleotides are TGCGCCAGCAGTGAAGGGCAGGGGATCTACGAGCAGTACTTC.

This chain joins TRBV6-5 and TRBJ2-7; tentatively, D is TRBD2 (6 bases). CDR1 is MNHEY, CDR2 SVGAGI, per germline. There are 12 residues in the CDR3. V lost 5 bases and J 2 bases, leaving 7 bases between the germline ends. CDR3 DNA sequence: TGTGCCAGCAGTCCGGGAGCCTACGAGCAGTACTTC. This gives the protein CASSPGAYEQYF.

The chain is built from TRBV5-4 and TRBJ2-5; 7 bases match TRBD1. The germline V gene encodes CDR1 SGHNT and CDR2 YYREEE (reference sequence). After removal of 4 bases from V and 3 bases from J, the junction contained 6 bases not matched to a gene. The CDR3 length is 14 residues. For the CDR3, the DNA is TGTGCCAGCAGCCAGGGACAGAGAGAAGAGACCCAGTACTTC. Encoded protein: CASSQGQREETQYF.

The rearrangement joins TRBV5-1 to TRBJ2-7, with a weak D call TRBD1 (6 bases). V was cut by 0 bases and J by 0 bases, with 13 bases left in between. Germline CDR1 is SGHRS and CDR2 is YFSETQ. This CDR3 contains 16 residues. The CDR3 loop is CASSLGVTGRSYEQYF. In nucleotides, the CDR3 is TGCGCCAGCAGCTTGGGAGTGACAGGACGCTCCTACGAGCAGTACTTC.

Here the CDR3 DNA reads TGTGCCAGCTATTCCGGGACTAGCATGTATGAGCAGTTCTTC. This translates into CASYSGTSMYEQFF. The chain couples TRBV6-5 to TRBJ2-1; 9 bases are shared with TRBD2. Germline CDR1 and CDR2: MNHEY and SVGAGI. This CDR3 comprises 14 residues. Trimming took 8 bases from V and 8 from J; bases not matched to a gene: 10.